A selection of T cell receptor beta chains follows, all from one sample in a study of human T cells and chemical hapten exposure. Via MiXCR, TCRdb re-called the RACE reads, giving one row per CDR3 protein. The sample records a few hundred thousand distinct CDR3 sequences, 4.5% to 7% being singletons. The sequenced sample was whole blood, obtained in connection with sensitization to the hapten diphenylcyclopropenone (DPC). Receptors were obtained from a woman aged 18-29 years with alopecia areata. Some clones in this sample may be carry-over from other donors' samples. Each CDR3 is given with its conserved first and last residue. D genes are given only for firm matches. Size values are once, few and many counts, or a class for expanded clones, and some rows have none.

D,size,J,length,V,CDR3,DNA
TRBD1,.,TRBJ1-2,12,TRBV12-3/TRBV12-4,CASTGTGYGYTF,TGTGCCAGCACCGGGACAGGGTATGGCTACACCTTC
.,many,TRBJ2-3,16,TRBV9,CASSVGGTLRVDTQYF,TGTGCCAGCAGCGTAGGGGGGACCCTCCGAGTAGATACGCAGTATTTT
.,many,TRBJ1-2,15,TRBV6-5,CASSYSSGLHEGYTF,TGTGCCAGCAGTTACTCGTCAGGGTTACACGAGGGCTACACCTTC
.,few,TRBJ1-3,15,TRBV28,CASSSPAGSGNTIYF,TGTGCCAGCAGTTCCCCGGCGGGTTCTGGAAACACCATATATTTT
.,few,TRBJ1-1,13,TRBV18,CASSPAGRTEAFF,TGTGCCAGCTCACCAGCAGGGAGAACTGAAGCTTTCTTT
.,many,TRBJ2-2,13,TRBV12-3/TRBV12-4,CASSSSGGGELFF,TGTGCCAGCAGTTCCTCCGGCGGTGGGGAGCTGTTTTTT
.,.,TRBJ1-3,18,TRBV7-9,CASSLVGRLSFWGNTIYF,TGTGCCAGCAGCTTAGTGGGCCGCCTATCGTTCTGGGGAAACACCATATATTTT
.,.,TRBJ2-6,15,TRBV11-2,CASSRLVSGANVLTF,TGTGCCAGCAGCCGACTGGTCTCTGGGGCCAACGTCCTGACTTTC
.,.,TRBJ1-2,16,TRBV7-2,CASSLETLPWGYGYTF,TGTGCCAGCAGCTTAGAGACCCTCCCCTGGGGCTATGGCTACACCTTC
.,many,TRBJ1-4,13,TRBV28,CASSLGQDEKLFF,TGTGCCAGCAGTTTAGGCCAGGATGAAAAACTGTTTTTT
TRBD1,many,TRBJ1-4,15,TRBV7-2,CASSSWDSLNEKLFF,TGTGCCAGCAGCTCCTGGGACAGCTTAAATGAAAAACTGTTTTTT
.,few,TRBJ1-3,14,TRBV6-5,CASRRGLDGNTIYF,TGTGCCAGCAGACGGGGTCTAGATGGAAACACCATATATTTT
TRBD1,few,TRBJ1-2,15,TRBV4-2,CASSQPGQGYYGYTF,TGTGCCAGCAGCCAACCGGGACAGGGGTACTATGGCTACACCTTC
.,many,TRBJ2-4,13,TRBV4-1,CASLGVAKNIQYF,TGCGCCAGCCTAGGAGTAGCCAAAAACATTCAGTACTTC
TRBD1,.,TRBJ2-5,16,TRBV15,CATSNHDDRVEQTQYF,TGTGCCACCAGCAACCATGACGACAGGGTTGAACAGACCCAGTACTTC
.,.,TRBJ2-2,15,TRBV7-9,CASSPLAGNTGELFF,TGTGCCAGCAGCCCCCTGGCCGGTAACACCGGGGAGCTGTTTTTT
.,few,TRBJ1-6,15,TRBV6-2/TRBV6-3,CASRPRLGLNSPLHF,TGTGCCAGCAGACCGCGACTCGGTTTGAATTCACCCCTCCACTTT
TRBD2,few,TRBJ2-3,17,TRBV24-1,CATSGGTSGEVTDTQYF,TGTGCCACCAGTGGAGGGACTAGCGGGGAGGTCACAGATACGCAGTATTTT
.,many,TRBJ2-3,19,TRBV7-3,CASSSQAKDGWVQGDTQYF,TGTGCCAGCAGCTCACAGGCGAAGGATGGTTGGGTGCAGGGAGATACGCAGTATTTT
.,few,TRBJ2-5,14,TRBV5-1,CASSLAGQQEAQYF,TGCGCCAGCAGCTTGGCCGGGCAACAAGAGGCCCAGTACTTC
.,many,TRBJ1-3,15,TRBV20-1,CSATSPGASGNTIYF,TGCAGTGCTACCAGCCCAGGAGCCTCTGGAAACACCATATATTTT
TRBD1,many,TRBJ1-5,15,TRBV7-8,CASSFNDRGYQPQHF,TGTGCCAGCAGCTTTAACGACAGGGGGTATCAGCCCCAGCATTTT
TRBD1,few,TRBJ1-6,16,TRBV6-2/TRBV6-3,CASTPDRGEYNSPLHF,TGTGCCAGCACCCCGGACAGGGGAGAATATAATTCACCCCTCCACTTT
.,few,TRBJ1-1,13,TRBV6-2/TRBV6-3,CASSYALAGKAFF,TGTGCCAGCAGTTACGCGTTGGCAGGGAAGGCTTTCTTT
.,.,TRBJ1-1,15,TRBV13,CASSLGKVLNTEAFF,TGTGCCAGCAGCTTAGGCAAGGTGTTGAACACTGAAGCTTTCTTT
.,.,TRBJ1-5,12,TRBV7-2,CASSLLDQPQHF,TGTGCCAGCAGTCTGCTGGATCAGCCCCAGCATTTT
TRBD2,.,TRBJ2-1,16,TRBV2,CASRSSGDYSYNEQFF,TGTGCCAGCAGGTCTAGCGGGGACTACTCCTACAATGAGCAGTTCTTC
.,many,TRBJ1-5,14,TRBV10-3,CAIDSWRGWRPQHF,TGTGCCATCGACTCGTGGCGGGGGTGGAGGCCCCAGCATTTT
.,many,TRBJ2-3,16,TRBV2,CASSGNSSPITDTQYF,TGTGCCAGCAGTGGGAATAGCTCACCCATCACAGATACGCAGTATTTT
.,many,TRBJ2-3,16,TRBV7-2,CASSLDEDRSTDTQYF,TGTGCCAGCAGCTTAGATGAAGACCGTAGCACAGATACGCAGTATTTT
.,many,TRBJ1-2,14,TRBV4-2,CASSQWRDNYGYTF,TGTGCCAGCAGCCAATGGCGGGATAACTATGGCTACACCTTC
.,few,TRBJ1-2,15,TRBV7-2,CASSLMTTVGYGYTF,TGTGCCAGCAGCTTAATGACAACAGTGGGCTATGGCTACACCTTC
TRBD1,many,TRBJ1-2,14,TRBV6-4,CASSPGTGSGGYTF,TGTGCCAGCAGTCCCGGGACAGGGAGTGGAGGCTACACCTTC
.,many,TRBJ1-6,14,TRBV5-1,CASGEGGLNSPLHF,TGCGCCAGCGGGGAAGGGGGGCTCAATTCACCCCTCCACTTT
.,many,TRBJ2-1,12,TRBV28,CASAHSYNEQFF,TGTGCCAGCGCCCACTCCTACAATGAGCAGTTCTTC
TRBD1,.,TRBJ2-7,13,TRBV27,CASSRQGANEQYF,TGTGCCAGCAGCCGACAGGGGGCAAACGAGCAGTACTTC
.,many,TRBJ2-2,15,TRBV18,CASSPFEGGSGELFF,TGTGCCAGCTCACCATTCGAGGGGGGCTCCGGGGAGCTGTTTTTT
TRBD1,few,TRBJ1-4,16,TRBV6-1,CASSFGPRDRGEKLFF,TGTGCCAGCAGCTTCGGACCCCGGGACAGGGGTGAAAAACTGTTTTTT
.,.,TRBJ2-7,14,TRBV6-2/TRBV6-3,CASSSSRGTYEQYF,TGTGCCAGCAGTTCGTCCCGTGGGACCTACGAGCAGTACTTC
.,many,TRBJ2-1,15,TRBV7-9,CASSLNGEAYNEQFF,TGTGCCAGCAGCTTAAACGGGGAAGCCTACAATGAGCAGTTCTTC
TRBD1,.,TRBJ2-6,16,TRBV24-1,CATSEPTGVGANVLTF,TGTGCCACCAGTGAGCCGACAGGGGTCGGGGCCAACGTCCTGACTTTC
TRBD1,.,TRBJ2-3,17,TRBV25-1,CASSGFPGTGGTDTQYF,TGTGCCAGCAGTGGGTTCCCCGGGACAGGGGGCACAGATACGCAGTATTTT
TRBD2,.,TRBJ2-3,14,TRBV2,CASSGEAGGDTQYF,TGTGCCAGCAGCGGGGAAGCGGGGGGAGATACGCAGTATTTT
.,many,TRBJ2-3,13,TRBV27,CASSPGEYREQYF,TGTGCCAGCAGTCCAGGAGAGTATCGTGAGCAGTATTTT
.,few,TRBJ2-3,15,TRBV6-2/TRBV6-3,CASREPGPSTDTQYF,TGTGCCAGCAGGGAACCGGGACCAAGCACAGATACGCAGTATTTT
.,few,TRBJ2-2,14,TRBV7-2,CASSLDPNTGELFF,TGTGCCAGCAGCTTAGATCCCAACACCGGGGAGCTGTTTTTT
TRBD1,once,TRBJ2-5,16,TRBV6-1,CASSKKWDRREETQYF,TGTGCCAGCAGCAAAAAATGGGACAGGAGGGAGGAGACCCAGTACTTC